The present TCR beta chain was sequenced within a study of early T cells in non-severe SARS-CoV-2 infection. Across the whole study: RNA in bulk from unsorted whole blood was sequenced, and chains were unpaired. Points from the study as a whole: Private and CD4 specificities were missed by VDJdb matching, skewed to anti-spike CD8.

V gave up 0 bases and J gave up 8 bases, with 7 bases separating them. The CDR3 has 12 amino acids. Per germline, CDR1 MNHEY and CDR2 SVGEGT. This clonotype has ten or more counts. Its antigen is unknown. The protocol attached unique molecular identifiers to individual cDNA molecules. TCRdb re-called the 5' RACE reads with MiXCR, one entry per CDR3 protein. This table holds about 80,000 distinct CDR3 sequences, 9.5% to 15% found once. J is TRBJ1-1 and V is TRBV6-2 or TRBV6-3; no clear D. This receptor was taken from an adult who was a healthcare worker with PCR-confirmed SARS-CoV-2 infection or an uninfected control (not recorded which). The donor label of this sample is uncertain. The material sequenced was whole blood, taken at baseline. The CDR3 DNA reads as TGTGCCAGCAGTTACTCTTATTCGGAAGCTTTCTTT. It is translated as CASSYSYSEAFF.